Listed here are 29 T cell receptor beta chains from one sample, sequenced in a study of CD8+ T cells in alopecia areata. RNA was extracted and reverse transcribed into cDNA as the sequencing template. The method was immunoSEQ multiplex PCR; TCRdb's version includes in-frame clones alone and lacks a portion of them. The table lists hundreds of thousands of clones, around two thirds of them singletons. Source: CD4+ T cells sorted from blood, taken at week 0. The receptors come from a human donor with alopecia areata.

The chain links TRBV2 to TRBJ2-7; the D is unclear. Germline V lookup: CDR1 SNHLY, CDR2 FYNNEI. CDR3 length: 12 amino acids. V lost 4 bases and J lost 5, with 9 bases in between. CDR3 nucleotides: TGTGCCAGCAGTGTGGCAAGTAACGAGCAGTACTTC. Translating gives CASSVASNEQYF.

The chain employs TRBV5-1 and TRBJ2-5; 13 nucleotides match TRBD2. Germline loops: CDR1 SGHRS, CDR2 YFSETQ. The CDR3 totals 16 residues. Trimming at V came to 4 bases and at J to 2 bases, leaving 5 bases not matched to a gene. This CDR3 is CASSDGLAGDQETQYF. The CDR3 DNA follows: TGCGCCAGCAGCGACGGACTAGCGGGGGATCAAGAGACCCAGTACTTC.

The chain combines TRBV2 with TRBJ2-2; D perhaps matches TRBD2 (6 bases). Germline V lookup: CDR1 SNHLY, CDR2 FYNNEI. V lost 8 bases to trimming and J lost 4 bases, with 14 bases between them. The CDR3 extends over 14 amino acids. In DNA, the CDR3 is TGTGCCAGCGGAGGGAGACAAAGCACCGGGGAGCTGTTTTTT. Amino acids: CASGGRQSTGELFF.

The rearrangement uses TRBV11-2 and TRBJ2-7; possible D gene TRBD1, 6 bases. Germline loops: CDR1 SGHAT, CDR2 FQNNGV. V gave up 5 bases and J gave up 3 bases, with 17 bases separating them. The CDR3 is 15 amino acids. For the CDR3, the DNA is TGTGCCAGCAGCCCCCCGGGACAAGGGTACTACGAGCAGTACTTC. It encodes CASSPPGQGYYEQYF.

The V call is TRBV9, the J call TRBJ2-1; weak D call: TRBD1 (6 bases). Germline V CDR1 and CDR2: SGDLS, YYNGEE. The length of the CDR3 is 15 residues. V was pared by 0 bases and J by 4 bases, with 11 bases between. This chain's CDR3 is CASSVAQGQYNEQFF. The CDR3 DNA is TGTGCCAGCAGCGTAGCACAGGGTCAGTACAATGAGCAGTTCTTC.

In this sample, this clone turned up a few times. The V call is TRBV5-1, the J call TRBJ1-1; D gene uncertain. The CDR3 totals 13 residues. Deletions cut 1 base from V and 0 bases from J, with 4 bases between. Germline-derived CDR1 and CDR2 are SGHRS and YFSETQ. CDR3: CASSLQLNTEAFF. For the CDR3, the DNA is TGCGCCAGCAGCTTGCAGCTGAACACTGAAGCTTTCTTT.

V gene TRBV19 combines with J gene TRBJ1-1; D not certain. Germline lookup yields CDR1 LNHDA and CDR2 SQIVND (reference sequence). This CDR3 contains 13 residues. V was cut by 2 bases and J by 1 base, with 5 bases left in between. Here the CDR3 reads CASSISRNTEAFF. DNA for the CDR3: TGTGCCAGTAGTATAAGTCGGAACACTGAAGCTTTCTTT.

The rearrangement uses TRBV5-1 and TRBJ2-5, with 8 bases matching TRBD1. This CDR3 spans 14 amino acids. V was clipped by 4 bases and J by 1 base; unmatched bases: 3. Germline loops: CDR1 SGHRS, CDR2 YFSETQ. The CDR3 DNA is TGCGCCAGCAGCGTGGACAGGGCCCAAGAGACCCAGTACTTC. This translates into CASSVDRAQETQYF. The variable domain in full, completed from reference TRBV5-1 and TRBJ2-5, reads KAGVTQTPRYLIKTRGQQVTLSCSPISGHRSVSWYQQTPGQGLQFLFEYFSETQRNKGNFPGRFSGRQFSNSRSEMNVSTLELGDSALYLCASSVDRAQETQYFGPGTRLLVL.

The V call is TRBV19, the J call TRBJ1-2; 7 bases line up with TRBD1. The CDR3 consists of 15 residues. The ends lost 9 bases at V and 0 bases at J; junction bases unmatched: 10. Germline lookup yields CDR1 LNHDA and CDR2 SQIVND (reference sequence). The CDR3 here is CASCRDSNPNYGYTF. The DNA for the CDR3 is TGTGCCAGCTGCCGGGACAGCAACCCTAACTATGGCTACACCTTC.

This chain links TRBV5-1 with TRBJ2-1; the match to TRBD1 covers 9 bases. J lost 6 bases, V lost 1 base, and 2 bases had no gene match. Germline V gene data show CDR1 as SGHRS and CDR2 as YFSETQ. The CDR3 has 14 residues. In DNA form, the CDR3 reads TGCGCCAGCAGCTTGCCGGGACAGGGCAATGAGCAGTTCTTC. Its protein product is CASSLPGQGNEQFF. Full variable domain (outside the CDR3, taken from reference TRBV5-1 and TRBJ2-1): KAGVTQTPRYLIKTRGQQVTLSCSPISGHRSVSWYQQTPGQGLQFLFEYFSETQRNKGNFPGRFSGRQFSNSRSEMNVSTLELGDSALYLCASSLPGQGNEQFFGPGTRLTVL.

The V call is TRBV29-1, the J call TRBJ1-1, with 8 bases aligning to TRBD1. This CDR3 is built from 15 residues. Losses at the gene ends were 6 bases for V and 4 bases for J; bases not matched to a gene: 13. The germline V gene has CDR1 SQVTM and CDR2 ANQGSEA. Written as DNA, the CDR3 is TGCAGCGTAGGATACAGGGGGTCCAAGGGCACTGAAGCTTTCTTT. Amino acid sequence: CSVGYRGSKGTEAFF.

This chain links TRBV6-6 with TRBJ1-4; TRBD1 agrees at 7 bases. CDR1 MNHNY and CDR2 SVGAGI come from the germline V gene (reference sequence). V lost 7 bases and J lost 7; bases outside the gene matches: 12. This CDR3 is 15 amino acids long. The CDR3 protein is CASNLQGEVGEKLFF. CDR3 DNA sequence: TGTGCCAGCAACCTCCAGGGGGAGGTGGGTGAAAAACTGTTTTTT.

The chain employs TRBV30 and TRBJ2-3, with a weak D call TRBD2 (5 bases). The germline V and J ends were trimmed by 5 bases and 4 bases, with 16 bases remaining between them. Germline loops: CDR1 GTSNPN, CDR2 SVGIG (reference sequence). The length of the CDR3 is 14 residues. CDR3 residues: CAWGPASRADTQYF. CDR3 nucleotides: TGTGCCTGGGGCCCGGCGTCGAGGGCAGATACGCAGTATTTT.

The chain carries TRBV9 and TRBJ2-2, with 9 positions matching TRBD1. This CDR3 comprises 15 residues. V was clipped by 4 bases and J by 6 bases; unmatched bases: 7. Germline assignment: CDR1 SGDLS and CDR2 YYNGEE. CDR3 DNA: TGTGCCAGCAGCCACCGGGACAGGGTCCCCGGGGAGCTGTTTTTT. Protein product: CASSHRDRVPGELFF.

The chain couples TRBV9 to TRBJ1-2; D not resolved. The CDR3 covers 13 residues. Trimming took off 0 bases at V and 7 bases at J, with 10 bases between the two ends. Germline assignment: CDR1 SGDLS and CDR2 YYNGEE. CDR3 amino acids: CASSVVGSGGYTF. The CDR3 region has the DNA TGTGCCAGCAGCGTAGTAGGATCCGGTGGCTACACCTTC.

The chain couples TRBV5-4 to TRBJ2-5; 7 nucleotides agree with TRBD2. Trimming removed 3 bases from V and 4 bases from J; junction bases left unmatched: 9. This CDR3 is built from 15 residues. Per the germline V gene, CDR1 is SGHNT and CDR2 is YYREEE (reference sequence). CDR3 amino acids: CASSSPRGVGETQYF. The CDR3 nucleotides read TGTGCCAGCAGCTCCCCTCGGGGGGTGGGAGAGACCCAGTACTTC.

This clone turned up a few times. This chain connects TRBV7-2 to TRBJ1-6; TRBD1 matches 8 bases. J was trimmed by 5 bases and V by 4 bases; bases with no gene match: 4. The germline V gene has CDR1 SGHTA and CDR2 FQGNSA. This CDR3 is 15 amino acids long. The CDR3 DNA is TGTGCCAGCAGCTCCCAGGGGGCCGATAATTCACCCCTCCACTTT. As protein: CASSSQGADNSPLHF.

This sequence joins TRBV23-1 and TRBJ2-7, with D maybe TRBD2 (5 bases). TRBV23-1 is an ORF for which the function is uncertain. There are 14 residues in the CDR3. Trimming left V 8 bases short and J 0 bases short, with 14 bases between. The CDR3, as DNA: TGCGCCAGCCCTCGGGTGGGGAGCTCCTACGAGCAGTACTTC. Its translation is CASPRVGSSYEQYF.

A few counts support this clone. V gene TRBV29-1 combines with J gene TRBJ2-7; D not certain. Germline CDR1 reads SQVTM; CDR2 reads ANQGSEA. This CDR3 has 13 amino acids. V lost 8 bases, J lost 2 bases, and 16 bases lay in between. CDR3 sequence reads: CSSRPGRPYEQYF. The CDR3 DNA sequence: TGCAGCTCCCGTCCCGGTCGACCCTACGAGCAGTACTTC.

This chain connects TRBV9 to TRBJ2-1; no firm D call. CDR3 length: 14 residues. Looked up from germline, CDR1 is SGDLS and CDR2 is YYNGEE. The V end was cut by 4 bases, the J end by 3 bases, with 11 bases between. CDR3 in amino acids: CASSPRTVYNEQFF. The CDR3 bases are TGTGCCAGCAGCCCCAGGACGGTCTACAATGAGCAGTTCTTC.

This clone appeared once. The CDR3 spells CASSLFSLPGSGDTQYF. In DNA form, the CDR3 reads TGTGCCAGCAGCTTGTTCTCCTTACCGGGGTCCGGAGATACGCAGTATTTT. The chain uses TRBV5-4 and TRBJ2-3, with a possible D match to TRBD2 (5 bases). The CDR3 spans 17 residues. Germline lookup yields CDR1 SGHNT and CDR2 YYREEE (reference sequence). Trimming cost V 1 base and J 5 bases, with 20 bases left between them.

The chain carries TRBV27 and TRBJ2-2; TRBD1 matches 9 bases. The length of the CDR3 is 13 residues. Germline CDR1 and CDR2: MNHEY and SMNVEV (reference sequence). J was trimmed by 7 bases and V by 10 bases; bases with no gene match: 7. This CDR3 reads CANRQGGHGELFF. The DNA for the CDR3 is TGTGCCAACCGACAGGGGGGTCACGGGGAGCTGTTTTTT.

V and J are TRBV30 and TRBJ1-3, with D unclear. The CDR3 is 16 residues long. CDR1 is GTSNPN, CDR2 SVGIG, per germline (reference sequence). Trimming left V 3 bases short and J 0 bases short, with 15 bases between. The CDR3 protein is CAWRGTFLNSGNTIYF. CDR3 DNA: TGTGCCTGGAGGGGCACCTTCTTGAACTCTGGAAACACCATATATTTT.

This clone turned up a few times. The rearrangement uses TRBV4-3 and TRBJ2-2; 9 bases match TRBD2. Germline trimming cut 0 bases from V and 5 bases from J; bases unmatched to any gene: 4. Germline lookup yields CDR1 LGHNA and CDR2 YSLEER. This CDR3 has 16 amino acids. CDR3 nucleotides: TGCGCCAGCAGCCAAGATTCTAGCGGGACTACCGGGGAGCTGTTTTTT. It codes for CASSQDSSGTTGELFF.

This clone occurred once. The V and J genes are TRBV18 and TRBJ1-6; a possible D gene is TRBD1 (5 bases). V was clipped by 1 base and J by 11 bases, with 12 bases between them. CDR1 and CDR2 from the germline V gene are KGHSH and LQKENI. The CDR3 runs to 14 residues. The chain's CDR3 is CASSPQGETAPLHF. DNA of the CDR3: TGTGCCAGCTCACCACAAGGGGAAACAGCACCCCTCCACTTT.

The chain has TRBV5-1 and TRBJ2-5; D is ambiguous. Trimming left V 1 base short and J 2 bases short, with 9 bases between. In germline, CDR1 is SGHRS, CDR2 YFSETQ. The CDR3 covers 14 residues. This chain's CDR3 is CASSLYTAQETQYF. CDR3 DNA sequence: TGCGCCAGCAGCTTGTATACAGCTCAAGAGACCCAGTACTTC.

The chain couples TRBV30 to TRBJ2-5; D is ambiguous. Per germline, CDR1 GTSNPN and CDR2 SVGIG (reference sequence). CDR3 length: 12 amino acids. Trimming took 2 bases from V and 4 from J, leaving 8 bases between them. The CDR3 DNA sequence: TGTGCCTGGAGTACCTTGAGAGAGACCCAGTACTTC. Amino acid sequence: CAWSTLRETQYF.

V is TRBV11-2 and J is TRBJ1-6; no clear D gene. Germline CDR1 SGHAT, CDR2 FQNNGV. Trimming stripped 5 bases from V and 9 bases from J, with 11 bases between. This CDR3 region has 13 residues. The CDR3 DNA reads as TGTGCCAGCAGCCCTTCGGTATCTTCACCCCTCCACTTT. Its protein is CASSPSVSSPLHF.

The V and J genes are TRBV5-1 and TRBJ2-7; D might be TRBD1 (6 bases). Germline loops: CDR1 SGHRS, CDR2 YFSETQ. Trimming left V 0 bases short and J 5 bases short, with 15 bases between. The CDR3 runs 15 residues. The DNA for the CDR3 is TGCGCCAGCAGCTTGGTCGCAGGGGTGTATGACGAGCAGTACTTC. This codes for CASSLVAGVYDEQYF.